These 9 T cell receptor beta chains came from one sample sequenced in a study of blood T cell repertoires in COVID-19. Libraries were prepared by immunoSEQ multiplex PCR; TCRdb keeps only in-frame clonotypes and omits some of them. Here the sample spans 290,000 or so clones, approximately 91% being singletons. The material sequenced was peripheral blood. These receptors originate from a woman aged 25 to 39 with COVID-19, enrolled during active disease.

The chain uses TRBV28 and TRBJ1-1; D perhaps matches TRBD1 (5 bases). CDR1 MDHEN and CDR2 SYDVKM come from the germline V gene. The CDR3 has 15 amino acids. Trimming took 2 bases from V and 1 from J, leaving 11 bases between them. CDR3 DNA: TGTGCCAGCAGTTTAACGGGTAGGGGGAACACTGAAGCTTTCTTT. This gives the protein CASSLTGRGNTEAFF.

V gene TRBV27 combines with J gene TRBJ2-7; a possible D gene is TRBD2 (6 bases). The CDR3 consists of 14 residues. CDR1 and CDR2 (germline): MNHEY, SMNVEV (reference sequence). V was trimmed by 6 bases and J by 5 bases, leaving 17 bases between them. The CDR3 DNA is TGTGCCAGCAGCCGCGGAGGGCCTCGGGACGAGCAGTACTTC. Translating gives CASSRGGPRDEQYF.

This chain uses TRBV7-9 with TRBJ2-7; TRBD2 might be the D (5 bases). This CDR3 is built from 17 residues. Trimming shortened V by 3 bases and J by 5 bases, and 23 bases separated the two germline ends. CDR1 is SEHNR and CDR2 is FQNEAQ in the germline V gene (reference sequence). CDR3 region: CASSLTGAARGEDEQYF. CDR3 bases: TGTGCCAGCAGCTTGACTGGCGCAGCCCGGGGAGAGGACGAGCAGTACTTC.

The V gene is TRBV5-4, the J gene TRBJ2-7, with TRBD1 identical over 11 bases. This CDR3 region has 15 residues. J lost 7 bases, V lost 3 bases, and 9 bases had no gene match. Germline V CDR1 and CDR2: SGHNT, YYREEE (reference sequence). CDR3: CASSWRGQGVGEQYF. CDR3 bases: TGTGCCAGCAGCTGGCGGGGACAGGGGGTGGGAGAGCAGTACTTC.

The chain is built from TRBV14 and TRBJ1-5; the match to TRBD1 covers 7 bases. Per the germline V gene, CDR1 is SGHDN and CDR2 is FVKESK. The V segment lost 4 bases and the J segment 4 bases; nucleotides outside the gene matches: 1. The CDR3 sequence is 13 residues long. This CDR3 reads CASSPGGNQPQHF. CDR3 DNA: TGTGCCAGCAGCCCAGGGGGGAATCAGCCCCAGCATTTT.

This rearrangement joins TRBV7-9 to TRBJ2-7, with 9 bases identical to TRBD1. Germline loops: CDR1 SEHNR, CDR2 FQNEAQ (reference sequence). The CDR3 covers 14 residues. Trimming at V came to 3 bases and at J to 3 bases, leaving 3 bases not matched to a gene. CDR3 residues: CASSFGQGIYEQYF. DNA for the CDR3: TGTGCCAGCAGCTTCGGACAGGGGATCTACGAGCAGTACTTC.

V is TRBV2 and J is TRBJ2-1; 11 nucleotides match TRBD2. The CDR3 runs 14 residues. With 6 bases clipped from V and 4 bases from J, the junction kept 2 bases outside the gene matches. Germline values: CDR1 SNHLY, CDR2 FYNNEI. CDR3 nucleotides: TGTGCCAGCAGAAGACTAGCGGGATACAATGAGCAGTTCTTC. Its protein product is CASRRLAGYNEQFF.

The rearrangement links TRBV6-1 to TRBJ2-3, with TRBD1 as a possible D gene (6 bases). The length of the CDR3 is 15 residues. Between the trimmed V and J ends, which lost 2 bases and 1 base, there was a span of 10 bases. Germline assignment: CDR1 MNHNS and CDR2 SASEGT. The CDR3 loop reads CASSEWGQGTDTQYF. The CDR3 DNA is TGTGCCAGCAGTGAATGGGGGCAGGGCACAGATACGCAGTATTTT.

The V gene is TRBV11-2, the J gene TRBJ1-1; D is ambiguous. The CDR3 length is 11 residues. CDR1 is SGHAT and CDR2 is FQNNGV in the germline V gene. Trimming pared 4 bases from V and 11 bases from J, leaving 11 bases between. CDR3 protein: CASSSGVSAFF. DNA of the CDR3: TGTGCCAGCAGCTCGGGAGTGTCCGCTTTCTTT.